Below are 13 T cell receptor beta chains sequenced from a single sample in a study of chemoradiotherapy in HPV16-positive cancers. The table came from immunoSEQ multiplex PCR; TCRdb's copy has only in-frame clones and leaves some out. Among about 68,000 clones, approximately 91% were seen once, and the ten largest hold 4% to 4.5%. This material consisted of blood, taken from a patient who underwent chemoradiotherapy. All receptors come from a human donor with HPV-associated anogenital cancer.

The chain combines TRBV5-1 with TRBJ1-4, with D unclear. Germline V CDR1 and CDR2: SGHRS, YFSETQ. The CDR3 consists of 14 residues. The V gene lost 0 bases and the J gene lost 6 bases, with 9 bases spanning the gap. The chain's CDR3 is CASSLGRIDEKLFF. CDR3 DNA: TGCGCCAGCAGCTTGGGCAGGATAGATGAAAAACTGTTTTTT.

This rearrangement joins TRBV11-2 to TRBJ2-5; no firm D call. The V gene's germline CDR1 is SGHAT and CDR2 FQNNGV. The V end was cut by 0 bases, the J end by 3 bases, with 11 bases between. The CDR3 covers 15 residues. The CDR3 sequence: CASSLDYFPKETQYF. DNA for the CDR3: TGTGCCAGCAGCTTAGACTATTTTCCAAAAGAGACCCAGTACTTC.

This clone was detected once. The CDR3 region has the DNA TGTGCCAGCAGCAAAGAGGGACTAGCGGGAGATGACACCGGGGAGCTGTTTTTT. This encodes CASSKEGLAGDDTGELFF. The chain recombines TRBV21-1 with TRBJ2-2; the tabulated D call, TRBD2, remains unverified against the DNA. TRBV21-1 is marked as a pseudogene. The length of the CDR3 is 18 residues.

The CDR3 sequence: CSVRGELYEQYF. In nucleotides, the CDR3 is TGCAGCGTTAGGGGCGAACTCTACGAGCAGTACTTC. The chain is built from TRBV29-1 and TRBJ2-7; TRBD1 is a possible D gene (5 bases). The CDR3 extends over 12 amino acids. Trimming pared 5 bases from V and 3 bases from J, leaving 11 bases between. Germline V lookup: CDR1 SQVTM, CDR2 ANQGSEA.

J is TRBJ2-3 and V is TRBV12-5; D not resolved. Germline V gene sequence: CDR1 LGHNT, CDR2 FRNRAP. V shed 6 bases and J shed 9 bases, with 10 bases lying between them. The length of the CDR3 is 11 residues. CDR3 amino acids: CASGLGLTQYF. CDR3 DNA: TGTGCTAGTGGCCTGGGGTTGACGCAGTATTTT.

The chain recombines TRBV27 with TRBJ2-3; 8 bases map to TRBD1. The CDR3 is 13 residues long. Per germline, CDR1 MNHEY and CDR2 SMNVEV (reference sequence). The V segment lost 5 bases and the J segment 4 bases; nucleotides outside the gene matches: 2. The CDR3 region is CASSTRGPDTQYF. CDR3 nucleotides: TGTGCCAGCAGTACCAGGGGGCCAGATACGCAGTATTTT.

V gene TRBV28 combines with J gene TRBJ2-1; 10 bases align to TRBD2. Germline V CDR1 and CDR2: MDHEN, SYDVKM. The CDR3 contains 15 residues. The V gene end was trimmed by 7 bases and the J gene end by 4 bases; junction bases not matched to a gene: 7. The CDR3 protein is CASTLSGRVYNEQFF. The CDR3 nucleotides read TGTGCCAGCACCCTCAGCGGGAGGGTATACAATGAGCAGTTCTTC. The full variable domain, with the rest looked up from reference TRBV28 and TRBJ2-1, is DVKVTQSSRYLVKRTGEKVFLECVQDMDHENMFWYRQDPGLGLRLIYFSYDVKMKEKGDIPEGYSVSREKKERFSLILESASTNQTSMYLCASTLSGRVYNEQFFGPGTRLTVL.

This chain uses TRBV5-1 with TRBJ1-3; D call uncertain. In germline, CDR1 is SGHRS, CDR2 YFSETQ. V was shortened by 0 bases and J by 4 bases, with 5 bases between the two germline ends. The CDR3 has 13 residues. The CDR3 sequence: CASSLDQGNTIYF. The CDR3 coding sequence is TGCGCCAGCAGCTTGGACCAAGGAAACACCATATATTTT. Using reference TRBV5-1 and TRBJ1-3 for the parts outside the CDR3, the full variable domain is KAGVTQTPRYLIKTRGQQVTLSCSPISGHRSVSWYQQTPGQGLQFLFEYFSETQRNKGNFPGRFSGRQFSNSRSEMNVSTLELGDSALYLCASSLDQGNTIYFGEGSWLTVV.

This clone was observed once. As DNA, the CDR3 is TGTGCCAGTACCCCAGTCGGTACCGCGCAATCCTATGGCTACACCTTC. Its translation is CASTPVGTAQSYGYTF. The chain carries TRBV19 and TRBJ1-2; no definite D call. Looked up from germline, CDR1 is LNHDA and CDR2 is SQIVND (reference sequence). Deletions cut 7 bases from V and 4 bases from J, with 22 bases between. This CDR3 region has 16 residues.

This sequence joins TRBV5-1 and TRBJ1-4, with TRBD1 as a possible D gene (5 bases). This CDR3 is built from 14 residues. V was shortened by 0 bases and J by 8 bases, with 11 bases between the two germline ends. The germline V gene encodes CDR1 SGHRS and CDR2 YFSETQ. The CDR3 region has the DNA TGCGCCAGCAGCTTGGAAGGGGTGGGAGAAAAACTGTTTTTT. Its translation: CASSLEGVGEKLFF. The full variable domain, its missing parts supplied by reference TRBV5-1 and TRBJ1-4, is KAGVTQTPRYLIKTRGQQVTLSCSPISGHRSVSWYQQTPGQGLQFLFEYFSETQRNKGNFPGRFSGRQFSNSRSEMNVSTLELGDSALYLCASSLEGVGEKLFFGSGTQLSVL.

This sequence joins TRBV9 and TRBJ2-3; D is perhaps TRBD1 or TRBD2 (5 bases each). Germline V gene sequence: CDR1 SGDLS, CDR2 YYNGEE. This CDR3 has 16 amino acids. The V gene lost 0 bases and the J gene lost 4 bases, with 15 bases spanning the gap. CDR3 loop: CASSVVGTTSADTQYF. DNA of the CDR3: TGTGCCAGCAGCGTAGTGGGGACCACCTCCGCAGATACGCAGTATTTT. Supplemented by reference TRBV9 and TRBJ2-3, the full variable domain reads DSGVTQTPKHLITATGQRVTLRCSPRSGDLSVYWYQQSLDQGLQFLIQYYNGEERAKGNILERFSAQQFPDLHSELNLSSLELGDSALYFCASSVVGTTSADTQYFGPGTRLTVL.

The chain combines TRBV7-9 with TRBJ2-2; 8 nucleotides align to TRBD2. Trimming at V came to 2 bases and at J to 8 bases, leaving 16 bases not matched to a gene. Germline V gives CDR1 SEHNR, CDR2 FQNEAQ (reference sequence). This CDR3 spans 18 amino acids. CDR3 sequence: CASSLKYNQRESVGELFF. DNA of the CDR3: TGTGCCAGCAGCTTAAAATATAACCAGCGGGAGAGTGTGGGGGAGCTGTTTTTT.

The chain is built from TRBV27 and TRBJ1-2; D remains unclear. Germline-derived CDR1 and CDR2 are MNHEY and SMNVEV (reference sequence). This CDR3 is built from 14 residues. The ends were cut back, 5 bases at V and 1 base at J, with 11 bases in the middle. CDR3 nucleotides: TGTGCCAGCAGTCCCGGTGGCGGTAACTATGGCTACACCTTC. It specifies CASSPGGGNYGYTF.